Listed below are T cell receptor beta chains from one sample, sequenced in a study of graft-versus-host responses after intestinal transplantation. Their cognate antigens are unknown. The table came from immunoSEQ multiplex PCR; TCRdb's copy has only in-frame clones and leaves some out. The table has 70,000 to 75,000 clones, around 89% seen once. This specimen was unstimulated CD8+ T cells sorted from spleen or lymph node cells, taken before intestinal transplant. The receptors originated from a human donor who received an intestinal transplant. The CDR3 runs from the conserved cysteine through the conserved F or W. The D gene is left open where the match is weak. Where a row states a size, it is once, few, many or the class of an expanded clone; other rows omit it.

CDR3 length	D gene	clone size	V gene	J gene	CDR3 protein	CDR3 DNA
16	NA	NA	TRBV7-9	TRBJ2-6	CASRLAVSSGANVLTF	TGTGCCAGCAGGTTAGCGGTCAGCTCTGGGGCCAACGTCCTGACTTTC
17	NA	NA	TRBV7-8	TRBJ1-1	CASSGRAQGHLNTEAFF	TGTGCCAGCAGCGGAAGGGCCCAGGGACACCTGAACACTGAAGCTTTCTTT
11	NA	NA	TRBV28	TRBJ2-7	CASSNLYEQYF	TGTGCCAGCAGTAATCTATACGAGCAGTACTTC
17	TRBD2	NA	TRBV4-1	TRBJ2-3	CASSPLVLAGGSDTQYF	TGCGCCAGCAGCCCGTTGGTGCTAGCGGGAGGTTCAGATACGCAGTATTTT
14	NA	NA	TRBV4-2	TRBJ1-2	CASSHPDSFYGYTF	TGTGCCAGCAGCCACCCGGACAGTTTCTATGGCTACACCTTC
12	NA	once	TRBV5-8	TRBJ2-7	CASSFSRYEQYF	TGTGCCAGCAGCTTCAGTCGCTACGAGCAGTACTTC
13	NA	NA	TRBV5-8	TRBJ1-1	CASSLVGGPEAFF	TGTGCCAGCAGCCTGGTGGGCGGGCCTGAAGCTTTCTTT
16	TRBD1	few	TRBV28	TRBJ2-7	CASSSRDRGGRYEQYF	TGTGCCAGCAGCTCTCGGGACAGGGGTGGTAGGTACGAGCAGTACTTC
14	NA	once	TRBV6-6	TRBJ2-5	CASSFPYQRETQYF	TGTGCCAGCAGTTTCCCTTACCAACGGGAGACCCAGTACTTC
16	TRBD2	NA	TRBV5-4	TRBJ2-2	CASSFSGLAGAGELFF	TGTGCCAGCAGCTTCTCGGGACTAGCGGGGGCCGGGGAGCTGTTTTTT
14	TRBD1	NA	TRBV4-1	TRBJ2-7	CASSPGQGAYEQYF	TGCGCCAGCAGCCCGGGACAGGGGGCTTACGAGCAGTACTTC
16	NA	NA	TRBV6-1	TRBJ1-6	CASSELGPLDLLTLHF	TGTGCCAGCAGTGAACTGGGGCCTCTTGACCTCCTCACCCTCCACTTT
14	TRBD1	NA	TRBV25-1	TRBJ2-7	CASSVAGGVYEQYF	TGTGCCAGCAGTGTGGCAGGGGGCGTCTACGAGCAGTACTTC
16	NA	NA	TRBV9	TRBJ2-1	CASSNLTSLYNNEQFF	TGTGCCAGCAGCAATCTCACTAGTCTATATAACAATGAGCAGTTCTTC
15	TRBD1	NA	TRBV7-9	TRBJ1-4	CASSFGQGWDEKLFF	TGTGCCAGCAGCTTCGGACAGGGCTGGGATGAAAAACTGTTTTTT
13	NA	NA	TRBV29-1	TRBJ2-7	CSVYRDSSYEQYF	TGCAGCGTATATCGTGACAGTTCCTACGAGCAGTACTTC
13	NA	NA	TRBV27	TRBJ1-2	CASSLSPRRGYTF	TGTGCCAGCAGTTTATCGCCCCGGAGGGGCTACACCTTC
13	NA	NA	TRBV27	TRBJ2-3	CASSSYLTDTQYF	TGTGCCAGCAGTTCCTACCTCACAGATACGCAGTATTTT
18	TRBD2	NA	TRBV5-4	TRBJ2-3	CASSLGGLAGGPSYTQYF	TGTGCCAGCAGCTTGGGGGGACTAGCGGGAGGGCCGTCTTACACGCAGTATTTT
14	NA	once	TRBV25-1	TRBJ1-5	CASSIRRGDQPQHF	TGTGCCAGCAGTATTCGTCGAGGAGATCAGCCCCAGCATTTT
14	TRBD1	NA	TRBV6-6	TRBJ2-7	CASSYSGQVYEQYF	TGTGCCAGCAGTTACTCGGGACAGGTCTACGAGCAGTACTTC
17	TRBD1	NA	TRBV6-1	TRBJ1-2	CASSDKVGTGNNYGYTF	TGTGCCAGCAGTGATAAGGTTGGGACAGGGAATAACTATGGCTACACCTTC
15	NA	NA	TRBV13	TRBJ2-7	CASSQRSDNPYEQYF	TGTGCCAGCAGCCAACGGTCGGACAATCCCTACGAGCAGTACTTC
13	NA	once	TRBV6-5	TRBJ2-5	CASSYSSGGTQYF	TGTGCCAGCAGTTACTCGTCCGGGGGGACCCAGTACTTC
15	NA	NA	TRBV5-1	TRBJ2-2	CASSLEGGDTGELFF	TGCGCCAGCAGCTTGGAAGGGGGGGACACCGGGGAGCTGTTTTTT
13	NA	once	TRBV4-1	TRBJ1-2	CASSNEPDRGYTF	TGCGCCAGCAGCAACGAACCCGACAGAGGCTACACCTTC
15	NA	once	TRBV5-1	TRBJ2-6	CASSFTVSGANVLTF	TGCGCCAGCAGCTTTACGGTCTCTGGGGCCAACGTCCTGACTTTC
13	NA	NA	TRBV27	TRBJ1-1	CASSFFGQTEAFF	TGTGCCAGCAGTTTTTTCGGACAGACTGAAGCTTTCTTT
17	TRBD1	NA	TRBV15	TRBJ2-7	CATSRDWTWGQTYEQYF	TGTGCCACCAGCAGAGATTGGACCTGGGGACAGACCTACGAGCAGTACTTC
17	NA	NA	TRBV27	TRBJ1-1	CASSGTLQENMNTEAFF	TGTGCCAGCAGTGGAACCTTACAGGAGAACATGAACACTGAAGCTTTCTTT
16	NA	NA	TRBV7-2	TRBJ2-7	CASSLSRGRGAYEQYF	TGTGCCAGCAGCCTATCAAGGGGCCGAGGAGCCTACGAGCAGTACTTC
14	TRBD1	NA	TRBV7-9	TRBJ2-3	CASGPLTRDRAQYF	TGTGCCAGCGGACCTTTAACCCGGGACAGGGCGCAGTATTTT
16	TRBD2	NA	TRBV29-1	TRBJ2-1	CSVVWRTRQEQVEQFF	TGCAGCGTTGTTTGGAGGACTAGGCAGGAGCAAGTTGAGCAGTTCTTC
16	TRBD1	NA	TRBV19	TRBJ1-1	CASSIGQGGMNTEAFF	TGTGCCAGTAGTATTGGACAGGGAGGGATGAACACTGAAGCTTTCTTT
17	TRBD1	once	TRBV27	TRBJ2-7	CASSLSRRQGASYEQYF	TGTGCCAGCAGTTTGTCCCGTCGACAGGGGGCCTCCTACGAGCAGTACTTC
15	NA	NA	TRBV2	TRBJ1-5	CASSMTVNWFQPQHF	TGTGCCAGCAGTATGACAGTTAATTGGTTTCAGCCCCAGCATTTT
14	NA	NA	TRBV5-6	TRBJ1-2	CASSFGTFNYGYTF	TGTGCCAGCAGCTTCGGGACTTTTAACTATGGCTACACCTTC
16	TRBD1	NA	TRBV4-1	TRBJ2-7	CASSQAGGQGNYEQYF	TGCGCCAGCAGCCAAGCAGGAGGACAGGGCAACTACGAGCAGTACTTC
11	NA	NA	TRBV10-2	TRBJ2-5	CASSELETQYF	TGCGCCAGCAGTGAACTGGAGACCCAGTACTTC
14	NA	once	TRBV27	TRBJ2-2	CASSLIGGTGELFF	TGTGCCAGCAGTTTAATCGGGGGCACCGGGGAGCTGTTTTTT
14	NA	NA	TRBV19	TRBJ2-7	CASSIQGLDYEQYF	TGTGCCAGTAGTATACAGGGTCTGGACTACGAGCAGTACTTC
14	NA	few	TRBV18	TRBJ1-2	CASSPPDRKYGYTF	TGTGCCAGCTCACCCCCAGACAGGAAATATGGCTACACCTTC
16	TRBD2	NA	TRBV6-6	TRBJ2-1	CASSYSKTSGFNEQFF	TGTGCCAGCAGTTACTCGAAAACTAGCGGATTCAATGAGCAGTTCTTC
16	TRBD1	NA	TRBV13	TRBJ2-7	CASSLSDRESTYEQYF	TGTGCCAGCAGCCTATCGGACAGGGAATCAACCTACGAGCAGTACTTC
14	NA	NA	TRBV6-1	TRBJ1-3	CASSGRGSGNTIYF	TGTGCCAGCAGTGGCCGGGGCTCTGGAAACACCATATATTTT
16	TRBD2	NA	TRBV28	TRBJ2-3	CASRSSGRAGTDTQYF	TGTGCCAGCAGATCGAGCGGGAGGGCCGGGACAGATACGCAGTATTTT
13	NA	NA	TRBV7-6	TRBJ1-1	CASSATENTEAFF	TGTGCCAGCAGCGCGACTGAGAACACTGAAGCTTTCTTT
13	NA	NA	TRBV6-5	TRBJ2-1	CASSYDFYNEQFF	TGTGCCAGCAGCTACGACTTCTACAATGAGCAGTTCTTC
14	NA	NA	TRBV15	TRBJ1-2	CATSRRDTNYGYTF	TGTGCCACCAGCAGACGGGACACTAACTATGGCTACACCTTC
18	TRBD1	NA	TRBV28	TRBJ2-7	CASSTVVRLWDSAYEQYF	TGTGCCAGCAGTACTGTGGTTCGGCTATGGGACAGTGCCTACGAGCAGTACTTC
15	TRBD1	NA	TRBV6-1	TRBJ2-1	CASSEALGQGNEQFF	TGTGCCAGCAGTGAAGCGCTGGGACAGGGGAATGAGCAGTTCTTC
13	NA	NA	TRBV5-1	TRBJ2-7	CASSLGGPSSGYF	TGCGCCAGCAGCTTGGGAGGGCCGTCAAGCGGGTACTTC